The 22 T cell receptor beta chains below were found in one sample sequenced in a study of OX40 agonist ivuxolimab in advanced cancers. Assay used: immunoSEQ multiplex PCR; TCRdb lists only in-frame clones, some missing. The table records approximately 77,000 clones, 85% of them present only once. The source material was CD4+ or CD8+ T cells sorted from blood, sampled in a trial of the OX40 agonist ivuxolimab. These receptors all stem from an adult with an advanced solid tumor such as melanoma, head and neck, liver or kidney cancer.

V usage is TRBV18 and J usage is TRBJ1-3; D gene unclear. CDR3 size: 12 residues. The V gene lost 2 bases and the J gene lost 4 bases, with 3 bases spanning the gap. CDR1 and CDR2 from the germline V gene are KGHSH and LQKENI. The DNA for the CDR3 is TGTGCCAGCTCACCAGACGGAAACACCATATATTTT. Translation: CASSPDGNTIYF.

CDR3 region: CASSIEGSGSLSSYNEQFF. CDR3 in DNA: TGTGCCAGTAGTATAGAGGGTAGCGGGAGCCTATCCTCCTACAATGAGCAGTTCTTC. The chain joins TRBV19 to TRBJ2-1; TRBD2 matches at 9 bases. Germline values: CDR1 LNHDA, CDR2 SQIVND (reference sequence). The CDR3 consists of 19 residues. J was trimmed by 0 bases and V by 0 bases; bases with no gene match: 9.

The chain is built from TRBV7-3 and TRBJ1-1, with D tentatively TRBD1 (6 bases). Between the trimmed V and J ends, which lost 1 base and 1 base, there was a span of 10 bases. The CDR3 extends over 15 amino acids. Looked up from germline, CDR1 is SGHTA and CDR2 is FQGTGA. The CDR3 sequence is CASSLNPGENTEAFF. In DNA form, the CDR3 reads TGTGCCAGCAGCTTAAATCCAGGGGAGAACACTGAAGCTTTCTTT.

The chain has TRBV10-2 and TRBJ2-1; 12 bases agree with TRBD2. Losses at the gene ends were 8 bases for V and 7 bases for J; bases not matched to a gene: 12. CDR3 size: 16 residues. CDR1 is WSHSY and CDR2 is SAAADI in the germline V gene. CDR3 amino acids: CASARASGRERNEQFF. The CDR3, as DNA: TGCGCCAGCGCGAGGGCTAGCGGGAGGGAAAGGAATGAGCAGTTCTTC.

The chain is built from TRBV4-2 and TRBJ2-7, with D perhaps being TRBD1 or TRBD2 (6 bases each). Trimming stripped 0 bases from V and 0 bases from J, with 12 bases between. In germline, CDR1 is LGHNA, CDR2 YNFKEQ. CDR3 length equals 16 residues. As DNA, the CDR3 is TGTGCCAGCAGCCAAGAGGGGGGACACCCCTCCTACGAGCAGTACTTC. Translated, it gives CASSQEGGHPSYEQYF.

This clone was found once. CDR3: CASSLRFGQGWYF. Here the CDR3 DNA reads TGTGCCAGCAGTTTAAGGTTTGGACAGGGGTGGTATTTT. V is TRBV27 and J is TRBJ2-3, with 9 nucleotides matching TRBD1. Per germline, CDR1 MNHEY and CDR2 SMNVEV (reference sequence). The CDR3 consists of 13 residues. J lost 14 bases, V lost 2 bases, and 8 bases had no gene match.

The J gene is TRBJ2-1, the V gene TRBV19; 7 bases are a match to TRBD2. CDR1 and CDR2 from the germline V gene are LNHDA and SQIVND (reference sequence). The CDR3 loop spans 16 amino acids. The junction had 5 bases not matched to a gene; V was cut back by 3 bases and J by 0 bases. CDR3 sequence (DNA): TGTGCCAGTAGTATCCGCGGGAGCAGCTCCTACAATGAGCAGTTCTTC. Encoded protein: CASSIRGSSSYNEQFF.

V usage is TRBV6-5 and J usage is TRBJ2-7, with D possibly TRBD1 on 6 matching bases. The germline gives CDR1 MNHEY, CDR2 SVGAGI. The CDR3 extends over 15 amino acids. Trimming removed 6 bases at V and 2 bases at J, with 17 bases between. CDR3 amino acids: CASSTYLQGTYEQYF. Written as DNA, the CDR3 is TGTGCCAGCAGCACTTACCTCCAGGGGACCTACGAGCAGTACTTC.

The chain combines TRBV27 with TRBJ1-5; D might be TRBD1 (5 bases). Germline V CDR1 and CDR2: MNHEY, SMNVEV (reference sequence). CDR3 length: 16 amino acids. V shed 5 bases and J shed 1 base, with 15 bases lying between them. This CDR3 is CASSDLQGTSNQPQHF. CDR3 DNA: TGTGCCAGCAGTGATCTGCAGGGTACAAGCAATCAGCCCCAGCATTTT.

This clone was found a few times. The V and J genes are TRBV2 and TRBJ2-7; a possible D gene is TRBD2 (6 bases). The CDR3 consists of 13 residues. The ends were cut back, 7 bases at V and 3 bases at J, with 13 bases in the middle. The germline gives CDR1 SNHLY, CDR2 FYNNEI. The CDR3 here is CASNPGLFYEQYF. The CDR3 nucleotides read TGTGCCAGCAATCCGGGACTTTTCTACGAGCAGTACTTC.

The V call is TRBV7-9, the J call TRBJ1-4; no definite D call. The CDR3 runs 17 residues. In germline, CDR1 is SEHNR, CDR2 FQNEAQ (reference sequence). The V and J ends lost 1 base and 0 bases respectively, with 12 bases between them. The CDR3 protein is CASSLGAGSATNEKLFF. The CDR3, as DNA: TGTGCCAGCAGCTTAGGGGCGGGGTCCGCAACTAATGAAAAACTGTTTTTT.

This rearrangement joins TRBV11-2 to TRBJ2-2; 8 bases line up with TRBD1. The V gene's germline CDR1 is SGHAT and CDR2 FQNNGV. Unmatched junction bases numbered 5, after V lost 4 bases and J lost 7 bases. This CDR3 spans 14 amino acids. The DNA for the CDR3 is TGTGCCAGCAGCTCCGGACAGGGTCACGGGGAGCTGTTTTTT. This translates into CASSSGQGHGELFF.

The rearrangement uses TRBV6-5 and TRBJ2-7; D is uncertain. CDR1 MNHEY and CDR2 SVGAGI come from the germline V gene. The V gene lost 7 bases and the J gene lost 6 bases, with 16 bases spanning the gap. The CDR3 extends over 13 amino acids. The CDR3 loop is CASMRTALSEQYF. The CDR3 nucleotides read TGTGCCAGCATGAGGACGGCCCTCAGCGAGCAGTACTTC.

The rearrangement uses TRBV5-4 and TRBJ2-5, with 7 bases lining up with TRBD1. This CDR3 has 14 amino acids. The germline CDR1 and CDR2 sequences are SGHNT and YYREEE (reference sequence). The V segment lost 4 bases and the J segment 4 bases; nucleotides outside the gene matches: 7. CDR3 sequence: CASSPSRDRETQYF. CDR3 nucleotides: TGTGCCAGCAGCCCCTCGAGGGACAGAGAGACCCAGTACTTC.

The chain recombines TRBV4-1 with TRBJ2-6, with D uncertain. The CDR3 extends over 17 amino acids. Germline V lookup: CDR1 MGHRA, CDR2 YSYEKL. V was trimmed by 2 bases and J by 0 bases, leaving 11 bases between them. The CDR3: CASSQHLTGSGANVLTF. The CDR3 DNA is TGCGCCAGCAGCCAACACCTGACGGGCTCTGGGGCCAACGTCCTGACTTTC.

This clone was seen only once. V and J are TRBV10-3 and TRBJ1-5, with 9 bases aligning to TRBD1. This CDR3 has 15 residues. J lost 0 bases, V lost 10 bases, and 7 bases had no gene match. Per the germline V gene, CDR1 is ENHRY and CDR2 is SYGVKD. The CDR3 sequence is CASGQGSYSNQPQHF. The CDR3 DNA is TGTGCCAGCGGACAGGGGTCTTATAGCAATCAGCCCCAGCATTTT.

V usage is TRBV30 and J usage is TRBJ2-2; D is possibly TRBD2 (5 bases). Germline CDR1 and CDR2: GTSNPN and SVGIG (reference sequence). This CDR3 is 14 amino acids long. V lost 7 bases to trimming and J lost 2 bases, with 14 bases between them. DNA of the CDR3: TGTGCCTCGAGAGGTGCTAGCAACACCGGGGAGCTGTTTTTT. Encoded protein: CASRGASNTGELFF.

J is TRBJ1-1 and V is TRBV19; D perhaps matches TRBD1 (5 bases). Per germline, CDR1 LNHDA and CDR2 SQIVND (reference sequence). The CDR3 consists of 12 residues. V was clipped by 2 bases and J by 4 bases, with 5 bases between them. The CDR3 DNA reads TGTGCCAGTAGTATAAGGGGCACTGAAGCTTTCTTT. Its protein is CASSIRGTEAFF.

As DNA, the CDR3 is TGTGCCAGCAGTGAAGGAACTGGCTACACCTTC. It specifies CASSEGTGYTF. The chain uses TRBV6-1 and TRBJ1-2, with no clear D. Germline assignment: CDR1 MNHNS and CDR2 SASEGT. CDR3 length: 11 amino acids. Trimming stripped 1 base from V and 7 bases from J, with 4 bases between.

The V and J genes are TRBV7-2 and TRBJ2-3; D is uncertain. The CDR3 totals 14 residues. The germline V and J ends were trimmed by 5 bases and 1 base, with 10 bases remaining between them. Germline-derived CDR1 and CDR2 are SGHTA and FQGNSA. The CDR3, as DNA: TGTGCCAGCAGCCAGGACCCAGGCACAGATACGCAGTATTTT. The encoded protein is CASSQDPGTDTQYF. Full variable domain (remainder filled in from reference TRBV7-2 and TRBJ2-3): GAGVSQSPSNKVTEKGKDVELRCDPISGHTALYWYRQSLGQGLEFLIYFQGNSAPDKSGLPSDRFSAERTGGSVSTLTIQRTQQEDSAVYLCASSQDPGTDTQYFGPGTRLTVL.

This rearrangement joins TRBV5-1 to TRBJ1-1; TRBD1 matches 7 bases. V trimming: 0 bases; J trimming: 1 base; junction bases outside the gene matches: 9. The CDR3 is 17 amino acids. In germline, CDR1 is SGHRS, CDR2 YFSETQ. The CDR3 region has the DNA TGCGCCAGCAGCTTGGGCGCTCCAGGGGGAGGGAACACTGAAGCTTTCTTT. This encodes CASSLGAPGGGNTEAFF.

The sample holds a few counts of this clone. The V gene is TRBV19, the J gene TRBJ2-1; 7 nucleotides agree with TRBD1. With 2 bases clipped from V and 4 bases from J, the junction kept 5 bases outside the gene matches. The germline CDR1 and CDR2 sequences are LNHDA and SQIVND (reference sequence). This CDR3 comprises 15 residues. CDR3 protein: CASSIRLGQYNEQFF. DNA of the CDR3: TGTGCCAGTAGTATACGGTTGGGACAGTACAATGAGCAGTTCTTC.